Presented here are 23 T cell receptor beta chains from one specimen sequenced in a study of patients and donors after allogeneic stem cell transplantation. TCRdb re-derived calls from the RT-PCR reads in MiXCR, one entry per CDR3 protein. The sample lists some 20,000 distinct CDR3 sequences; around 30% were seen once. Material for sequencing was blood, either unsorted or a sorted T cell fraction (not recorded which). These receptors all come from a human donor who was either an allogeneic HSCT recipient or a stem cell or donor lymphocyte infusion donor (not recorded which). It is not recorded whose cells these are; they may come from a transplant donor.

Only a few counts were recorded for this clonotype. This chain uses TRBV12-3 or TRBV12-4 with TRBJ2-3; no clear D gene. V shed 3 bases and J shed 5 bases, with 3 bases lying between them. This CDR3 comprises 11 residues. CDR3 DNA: TGTGCCAGCAGTTTGGTAGATACGCAGTATTTT. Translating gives CASSLVDTQYF.

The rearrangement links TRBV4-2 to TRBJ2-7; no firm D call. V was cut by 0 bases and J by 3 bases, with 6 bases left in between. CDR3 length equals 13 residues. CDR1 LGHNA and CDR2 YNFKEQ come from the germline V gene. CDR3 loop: CASSQDLDYEQYF. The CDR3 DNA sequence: TGTGCCAGCAGCCAAGATTTAGACTACGAGCAGTACTTC.

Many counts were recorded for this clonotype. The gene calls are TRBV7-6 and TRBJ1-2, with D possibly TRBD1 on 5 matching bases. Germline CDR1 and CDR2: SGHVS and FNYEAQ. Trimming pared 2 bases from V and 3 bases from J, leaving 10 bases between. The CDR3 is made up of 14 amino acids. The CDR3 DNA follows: TGTGCCAGCAGCTTAAGGAGGGGCGACTATGGCTACACCTTC. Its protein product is CASSLRRGDYGYTF. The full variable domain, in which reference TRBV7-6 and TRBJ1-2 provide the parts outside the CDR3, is GAGVSQSPRYKVTKRGQDVALRCDPISGHVSLYWYRQALGQGPEFLTYFNYEAQQDKSGLPNDRFSAERPEGSISTLTIQRTEQRDSAMYRCASSLRRGDYGYTFGSGTRLTVV.

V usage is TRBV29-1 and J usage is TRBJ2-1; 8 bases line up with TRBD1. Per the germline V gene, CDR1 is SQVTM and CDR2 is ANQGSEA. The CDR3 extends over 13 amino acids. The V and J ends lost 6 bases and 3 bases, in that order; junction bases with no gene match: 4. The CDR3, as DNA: TGCAGCGTCGGACAGGGAGTCTACAATGAGCAGTTCTTC. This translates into CSVGQGVYNEQFF.

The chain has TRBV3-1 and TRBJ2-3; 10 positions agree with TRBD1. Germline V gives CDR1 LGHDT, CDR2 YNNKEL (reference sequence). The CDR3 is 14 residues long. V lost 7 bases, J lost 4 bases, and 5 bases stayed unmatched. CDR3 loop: CASTLTGGADTQYF. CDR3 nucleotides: TGTGCCAGCACCCTGACAGGGGGCGCAGATACGCAGTATTTT.

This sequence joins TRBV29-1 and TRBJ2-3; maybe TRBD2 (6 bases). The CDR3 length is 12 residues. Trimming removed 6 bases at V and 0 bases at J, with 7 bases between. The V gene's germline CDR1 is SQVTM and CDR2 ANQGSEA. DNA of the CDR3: TGCAGCGTGCGGGACAGCACAGATACGCAGTATTTT. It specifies CSVRDSTDTQYF.

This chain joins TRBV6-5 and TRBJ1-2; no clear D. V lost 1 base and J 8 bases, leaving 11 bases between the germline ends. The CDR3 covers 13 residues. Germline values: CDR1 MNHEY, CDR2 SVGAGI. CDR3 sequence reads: CASSYFKTRGYTF. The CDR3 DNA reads TGTGCCAGCAGTTACTTTAAGACAAGAGGCTACACCTTC.

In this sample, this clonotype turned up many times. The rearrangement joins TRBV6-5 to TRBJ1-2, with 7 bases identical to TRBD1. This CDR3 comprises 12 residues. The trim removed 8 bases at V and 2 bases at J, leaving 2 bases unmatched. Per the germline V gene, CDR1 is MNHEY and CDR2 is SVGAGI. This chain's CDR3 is CASSRGNYGYTF. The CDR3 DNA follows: TGTGCCAGCTCCAGGGGGAACTATGGCTACACCTTC.

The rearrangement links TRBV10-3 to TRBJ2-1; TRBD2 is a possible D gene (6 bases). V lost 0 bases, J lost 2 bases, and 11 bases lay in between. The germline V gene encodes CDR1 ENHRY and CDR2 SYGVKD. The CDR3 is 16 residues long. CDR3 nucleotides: TGTGCCATCAGTGAGTCGGGCGGGGCCCCCTACAATGAGCAGTTCTTC. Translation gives CAISESGGAPYNEQFF.

CDR3 region: CASSLGTLTGPNYGYTF. The CDR3 coding sequence is TGTGCCAGCAGCTTAGGGACTCTGACCGGGCCAAACTATGGCTACACCTTC. The rearrangement links TRBV7-8 to TRBJ1-2; no clear D gene. V lost 1 base and J 2 bases, leaving 17 bases between the germline ends. The CDR3 is made up of 17 amino acids. Germline-derived CDR1 and CDR2 are SGHVS and FQNEAQ.

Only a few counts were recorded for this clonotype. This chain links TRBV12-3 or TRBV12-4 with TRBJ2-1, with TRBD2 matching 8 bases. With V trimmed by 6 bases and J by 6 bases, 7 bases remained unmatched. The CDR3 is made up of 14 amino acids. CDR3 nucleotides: TGTGCCAGCAGCTTTTCGGGGGGGCTCAATGAGCAGTTCTTC. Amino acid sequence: CASSFSGGLNEQFF.

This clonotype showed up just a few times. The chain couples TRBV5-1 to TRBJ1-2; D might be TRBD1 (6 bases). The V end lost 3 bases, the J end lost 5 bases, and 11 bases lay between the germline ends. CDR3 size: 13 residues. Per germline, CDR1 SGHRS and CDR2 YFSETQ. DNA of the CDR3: TGCGCCAGCAGCTCCGGGACAAGATATGGCTACACCTTC. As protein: CASSSGTRYGYTF.

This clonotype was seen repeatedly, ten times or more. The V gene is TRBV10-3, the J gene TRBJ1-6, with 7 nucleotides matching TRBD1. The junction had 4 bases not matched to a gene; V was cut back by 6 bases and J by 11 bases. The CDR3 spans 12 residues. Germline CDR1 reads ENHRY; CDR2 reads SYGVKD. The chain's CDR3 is CAISPGQAPLHF. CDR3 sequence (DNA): TGTGCCATCAGCCCCGGACAGGCACCCCTCCACTTT.

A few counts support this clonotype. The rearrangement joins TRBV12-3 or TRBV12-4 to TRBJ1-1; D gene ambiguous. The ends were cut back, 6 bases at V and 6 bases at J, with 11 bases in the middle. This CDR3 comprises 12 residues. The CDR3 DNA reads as TGTGCCAGCAGCGCCCCGACCCCTGAAGCTTTCTTT. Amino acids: CASSAPTPEAFF.

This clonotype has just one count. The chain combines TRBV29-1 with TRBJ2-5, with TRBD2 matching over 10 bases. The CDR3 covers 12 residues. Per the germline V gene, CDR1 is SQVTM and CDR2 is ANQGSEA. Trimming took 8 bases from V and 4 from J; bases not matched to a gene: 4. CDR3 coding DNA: TGCAGCACTAGACTAGCGGGAGAGACCCAGTACTTC. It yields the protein CSTRLAGETQYF.

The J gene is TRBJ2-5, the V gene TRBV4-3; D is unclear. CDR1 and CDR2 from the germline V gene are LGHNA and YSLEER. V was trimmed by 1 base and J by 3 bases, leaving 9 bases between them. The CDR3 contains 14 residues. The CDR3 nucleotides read TGCGCCAGCAGCCAAGTAGGGCCAGAAGAGACCCAGTACTTC. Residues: CASSQVGPEETQYF.

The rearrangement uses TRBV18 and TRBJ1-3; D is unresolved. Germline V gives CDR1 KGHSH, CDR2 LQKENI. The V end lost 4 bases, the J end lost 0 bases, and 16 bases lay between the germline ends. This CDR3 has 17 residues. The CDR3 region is CASSLTATGHSGNTIYF. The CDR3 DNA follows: TGTGCCAGCTCACTAACCGCCACGGGCCACTCTGGAAACACCATATATTTT.

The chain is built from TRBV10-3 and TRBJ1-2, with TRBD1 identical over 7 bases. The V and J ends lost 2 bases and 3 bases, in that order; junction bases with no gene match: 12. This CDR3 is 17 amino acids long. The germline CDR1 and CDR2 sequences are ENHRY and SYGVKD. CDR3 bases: TGTGCCATCAGTGAGGCCCGGGACAGCCCTCGGGACTATGGCTACACCTTC. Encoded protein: CAISEARDSPRDYGYTF.

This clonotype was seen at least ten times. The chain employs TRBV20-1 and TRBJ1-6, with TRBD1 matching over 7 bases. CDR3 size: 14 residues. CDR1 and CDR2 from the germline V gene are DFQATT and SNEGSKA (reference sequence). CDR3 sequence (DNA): TGCAGAGTGCAAGTAGGGGGCAAGACTTCACCCCTCCACTTT. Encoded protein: CRVQVGGKTSPLHF.

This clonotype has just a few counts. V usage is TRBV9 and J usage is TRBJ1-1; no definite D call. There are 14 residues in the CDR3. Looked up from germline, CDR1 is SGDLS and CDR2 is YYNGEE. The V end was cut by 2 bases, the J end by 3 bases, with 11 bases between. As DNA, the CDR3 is TGTGCCAGCAGCGTGGGTCTTCGGGACACTGAAGCTTTCTTT. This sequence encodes CASSVGLRDTEAFF. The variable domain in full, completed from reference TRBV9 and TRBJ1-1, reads DSGVTQTPKHLITATGQRVTLRCSPRSGDLSVYWYQQSLDQGLQFLIQYYNGEERAKGNILERFSAQQFPDLHSELNLSSLELGDSALYFCASSVGLRDTEAFFGQGTRLTVV.

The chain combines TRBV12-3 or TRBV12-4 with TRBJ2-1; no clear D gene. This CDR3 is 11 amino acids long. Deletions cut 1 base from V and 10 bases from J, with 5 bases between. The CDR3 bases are TGTGCCAGCAGTTTAGACACGGAGCAGTTCTTC. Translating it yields CASSLDTEQFF.

DNA of the CDR3: TGTGCCAGCAGCCAAGAGGGCTTGCGGACTGAAGCTTTCTTT. It translates to CASSQEGLRTEAFF. The chain carries TRBV3-1 and TRBJ1-1; D is ambiguous. Trimming pared 0 bases from V and 5 bases from J, leaving 10 bases between. The CDR3 runs to 14 residues. In germline, CDR1 is LGHDT, CDR2 YNNKEL (reference sequence).

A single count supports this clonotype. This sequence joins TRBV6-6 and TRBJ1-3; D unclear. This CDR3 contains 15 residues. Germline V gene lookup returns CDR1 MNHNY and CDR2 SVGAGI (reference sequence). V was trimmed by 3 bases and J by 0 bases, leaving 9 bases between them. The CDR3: CASSYGPLSGNTIYF. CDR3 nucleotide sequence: TGTGCCAGCAGTTATGGCCCCCTCTCTGGAAACACCATATATTTT.